This T cell receptor (beta chain) is drawn from a study of T-cell memory formation after mild COVID-19 (dated by TCRdb to the early 2020s). Turning to the overall study: TCR sequence clusters from the two donors were largely donor specific. In two donors, T-cell clones that expanded and contracted after mild COVID-19 were followed by sequencing TCRalpha and TCRbeta repertoires longitudinally. The cohort comprised two young, previously healthy adult volunteers, one female and one male. The study at large found these results: Balanced CD4/CD8 phenotypes were observed for clones contracting from day 15 to 85, whereas a bias towards CD4+ was observed for a second wave of clones expanding from day 15 to 37. Only a couple of mild cases were covered in the study, and larger cohorts including severe cases with pre-infection samples were considered necessary. SARS-CoV-2 specificity of the second-wave clones peaking on day 37 was not confirmed. Some responding clones were detected in pre-infection memory, suggesting pre-existing cross-reactive memory T cells joined the SARS-CoV-2 response. Contracting CD4+ clones appeared mostly in the CM and EM memory subsets, whereas CD8+ clones were enriched in EMRA.

The data were produced on an Illumina NovaSeq 6000. TCRalpha and TCRbeta cDNA libraries were constructed by 5'RACE with constant-segment primers, with sample barcodes and unique molecular identifiers being introduced. RNA was extracted from every sample with Trizol reagent. Amplification of the libraries took two PCR steps, and the second step added a second sample barcode plus Illumina TruSeq adapters. Sequencing of libraries was performed on an Illumina NovaSeq with 2 x 150 bp paired-end reads. Turning to the authors' computational methods: The reads were demultiplexed and collapsed into UMI-guided consensus sequences using migec v1.2.7. With mixcr v2.1.11, UMI consensuses were aligned to TRA and TRB V and J templates and assembled into clonotypes. Expanded or contracted clonotypes were those called significant by both edgeR and NoisET, with noise models trained on biological replicates. For edgeR calls, the thresholds were a false discovery rate-adjusted p below 0.01 and a log2 fold-change of 1. As an exploratory analysis of dynamics, max-normalized trajectories of the 1000 most abundant clonotypes were examined with PCA combined with hierarchical clustering. The CD4 or CD8 phenotype of responding clones was assigned using the separately sequenced CD4+ and CD8+ repertoires. The public reads were run again by TCRdb, first through fastp at Q25 and then through MiXCR, and only productive beta chains were kept. Rows with one shared CDR3 protein collapse into an entry with the most common genes and DNA. The V and J calls here are based on TCRdb, not the publication. This sample comprises roughly 200,000 distinct CDR3 sequences, about a fifth of them detected only once. 20% to 25% of the sample comes from the top ten.

Germline trimming: 8 bases from V, 1 base from J; junction bases outside gene matches: 5. The CDR3 sequence holds 14 residues, the cysteine and phenylalanine included. The only DNA kept is the CDR3, 42 bases in frame from the first base. Reading the germline V gene gives CDR1 SGHNT and CDR2 YENEEA. Ficoll-Paque density gradient centrifugation was used to isolate PBMCs. Details on this clonotype: It has no known antigen specificity. One base away there is no much larger clone; base qualities are not given.

The rearrangement combines TRBV11-3 with TRBJ1-1; 9 of the junction bases match TRBD1. The sequenced sample consisted of PBMCs or a T cell subset sorted from them (not recorded which). The TCR comes from an adult woman who had mild COVID-19 (a few samples of this study predate the infection). The sample titles of this study are shuffled in the database, so cell type and time point are left out; the donor was told from shared clones. The nucleotides are TGTGCCAGCGACAGGGGGGTTACGAACACTGAAGCTTTCTTT. This codes for CASDRGVTNTEAFF.